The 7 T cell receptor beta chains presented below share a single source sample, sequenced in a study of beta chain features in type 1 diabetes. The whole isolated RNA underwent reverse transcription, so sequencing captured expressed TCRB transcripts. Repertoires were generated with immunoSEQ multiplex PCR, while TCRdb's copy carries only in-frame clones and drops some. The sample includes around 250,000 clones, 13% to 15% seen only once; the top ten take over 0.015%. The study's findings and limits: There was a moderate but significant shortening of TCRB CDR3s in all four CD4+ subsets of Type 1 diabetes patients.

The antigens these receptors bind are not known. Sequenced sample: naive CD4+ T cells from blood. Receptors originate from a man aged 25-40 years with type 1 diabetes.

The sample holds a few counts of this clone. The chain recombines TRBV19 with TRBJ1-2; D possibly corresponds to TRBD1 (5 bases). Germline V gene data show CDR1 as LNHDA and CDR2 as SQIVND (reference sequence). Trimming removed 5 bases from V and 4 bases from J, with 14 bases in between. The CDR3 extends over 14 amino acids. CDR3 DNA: TGTGCCAGTAGTGTCGCGGAGGGGTCCTATGGCTACACCTTC. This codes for CASSVAEGSYGYTF.

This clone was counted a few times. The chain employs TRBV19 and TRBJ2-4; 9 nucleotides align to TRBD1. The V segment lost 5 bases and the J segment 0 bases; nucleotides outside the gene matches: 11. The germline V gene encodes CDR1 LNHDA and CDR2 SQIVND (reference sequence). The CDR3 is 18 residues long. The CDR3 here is CASSRPRGQGLAKNIQYF. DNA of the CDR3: TGTGCCAGTAGTCGTCCGAGAGGACAGGGGTTAGCCAAAAACATTCAGTACTTC.

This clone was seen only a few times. The CDR3 DNA reads as TGTGCCAGCACCTGGACTACCAGGAGGGAGCTGTTTTTT. It yields the protein CASTWTTRRELFF. The chain carries TRBV7-2 and TRBJ2-2, with D possibly TRBD2 on 6 matching bases. V shed 7 bases and J shed 9 bases, with 15 bases lying between them. The CDR3 has 13 amino acids. Germline V gene lookup returns CDR1 SGHTA and CDR2 FQGNSA.

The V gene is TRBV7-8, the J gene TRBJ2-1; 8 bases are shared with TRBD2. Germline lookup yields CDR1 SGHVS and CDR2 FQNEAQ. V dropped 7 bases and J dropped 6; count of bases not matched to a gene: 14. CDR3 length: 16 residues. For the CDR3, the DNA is TGTGCCAGCACCCGAGGGGAGCGGGAGTGGGGCAATGAGCAGTTCTTC. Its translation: CASTRGEREWGNEQFF.

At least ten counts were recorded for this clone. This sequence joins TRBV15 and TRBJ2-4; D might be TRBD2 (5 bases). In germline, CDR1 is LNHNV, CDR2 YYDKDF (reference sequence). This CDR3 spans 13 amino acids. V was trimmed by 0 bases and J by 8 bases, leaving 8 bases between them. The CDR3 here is CATSRDRADIQYF. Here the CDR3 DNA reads TGTGCCACCAGCAGAGATCGAGCGGACATTCAGTACTTC.

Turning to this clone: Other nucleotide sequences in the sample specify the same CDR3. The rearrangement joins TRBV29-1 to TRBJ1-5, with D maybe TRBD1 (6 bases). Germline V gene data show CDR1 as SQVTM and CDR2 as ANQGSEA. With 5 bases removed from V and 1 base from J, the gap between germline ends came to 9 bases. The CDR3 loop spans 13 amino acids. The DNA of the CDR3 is TGCAGCGTTACGGGGGGCAGCAATCAGCCCCAGCATTTT. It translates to CSVTGGSNQPQHF.

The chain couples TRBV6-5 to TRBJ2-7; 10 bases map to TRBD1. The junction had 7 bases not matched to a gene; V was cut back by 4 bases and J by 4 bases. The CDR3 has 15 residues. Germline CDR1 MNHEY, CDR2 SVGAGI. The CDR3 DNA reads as TGTGCCAGCAGTTCGTTGGGGACAGGGGCGTACGAGCAGTACTTC. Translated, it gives CASSSLGTGAYEQYF.